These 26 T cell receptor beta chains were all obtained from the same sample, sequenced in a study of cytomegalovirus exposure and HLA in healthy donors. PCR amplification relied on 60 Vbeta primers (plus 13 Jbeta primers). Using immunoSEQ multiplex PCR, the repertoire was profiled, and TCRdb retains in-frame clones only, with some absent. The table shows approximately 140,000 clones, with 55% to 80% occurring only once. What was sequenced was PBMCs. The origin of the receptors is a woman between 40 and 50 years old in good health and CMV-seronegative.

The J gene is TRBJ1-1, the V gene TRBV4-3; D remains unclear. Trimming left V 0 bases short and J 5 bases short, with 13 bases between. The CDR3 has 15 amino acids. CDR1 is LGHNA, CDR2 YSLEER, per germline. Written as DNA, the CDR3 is TGCGCCAGCAGCCAAGACGGTGCCGGCAGGACTGAAGCTTTCTTT. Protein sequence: CASSQDGAGRTEAFF.

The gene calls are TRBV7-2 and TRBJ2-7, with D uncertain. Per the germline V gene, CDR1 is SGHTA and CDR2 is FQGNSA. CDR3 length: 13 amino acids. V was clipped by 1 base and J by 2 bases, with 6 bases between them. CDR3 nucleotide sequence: TGTGCCAGCAGCTTAGGGCGGACCTACGAGCAGTACTTC. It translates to CASSLGRTYEQYF.

The CDR3 nucleotides are TGTGCCAGCAGCTTAGTATCTCGGGGCCAAGAGACCCAGTACTTC. It codes for CASSLVSRGQETQYF. J is TRBJ2-5 and V is TRBV7-2; tentatively, D is TRBD2 (5 bases). From germline, CDR1 is SGHTA and CDR2 FQGNSA. The ends were cut back, 1 base at V and 1 base at J, with 10 bases in the middle. CDR3 size: 15 residues.

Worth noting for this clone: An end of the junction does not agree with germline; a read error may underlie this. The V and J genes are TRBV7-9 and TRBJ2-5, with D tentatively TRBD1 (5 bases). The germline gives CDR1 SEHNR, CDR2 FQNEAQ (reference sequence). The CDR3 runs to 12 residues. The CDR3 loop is CSSSSGLETQYF. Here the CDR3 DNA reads TGTTCCAGCAGTTCAGGGTTAGAGACCCAGTACTTC.

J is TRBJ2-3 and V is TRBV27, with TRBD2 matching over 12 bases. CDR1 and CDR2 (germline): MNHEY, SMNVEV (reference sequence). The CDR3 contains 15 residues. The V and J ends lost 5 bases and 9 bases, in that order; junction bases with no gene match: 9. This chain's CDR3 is CASSLRTSGDATQYF. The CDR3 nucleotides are TGTGCCAGCAGTCTACGGACTAGCGGGGACGCGACGCAGTATTTT.

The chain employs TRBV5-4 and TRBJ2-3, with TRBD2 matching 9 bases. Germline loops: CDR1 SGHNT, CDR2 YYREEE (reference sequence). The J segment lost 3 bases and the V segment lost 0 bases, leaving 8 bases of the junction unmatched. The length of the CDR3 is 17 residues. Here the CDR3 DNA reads TGTGCCAGCAGCTTGGGCCTAGCGGGGACCCGAACAGATACGCAGTATTTT. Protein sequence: CASSLGLAGTRTDTQYF.

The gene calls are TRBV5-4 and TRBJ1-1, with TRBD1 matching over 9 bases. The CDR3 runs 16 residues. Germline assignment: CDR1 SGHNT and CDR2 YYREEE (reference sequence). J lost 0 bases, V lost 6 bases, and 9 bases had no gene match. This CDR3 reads CASTLGQGFMNTEAFF. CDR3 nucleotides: TGTGCCAGCACCCTAGGACAGGGGTTTATGAACACTGAAGCTTTCTTT.

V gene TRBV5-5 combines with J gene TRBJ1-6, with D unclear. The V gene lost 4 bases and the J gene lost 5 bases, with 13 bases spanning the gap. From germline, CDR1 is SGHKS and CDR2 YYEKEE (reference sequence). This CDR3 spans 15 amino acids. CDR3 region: CASSRTFGHNSPLHF. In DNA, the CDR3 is TGTGCCAGCAGCCGTACCTTTGGGCATAATTCACCCCTCCACTTT.

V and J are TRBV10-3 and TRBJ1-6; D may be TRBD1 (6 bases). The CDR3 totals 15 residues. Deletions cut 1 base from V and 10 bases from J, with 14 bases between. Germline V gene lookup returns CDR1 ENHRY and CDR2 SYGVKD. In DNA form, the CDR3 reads TGTGCCATCAGTGAGTGGGGCCAGGGGAACTCACCCCTCCACTTT. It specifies CAISEWGQGNSPLHF.

CDR3 DNA sequence: TGCAGCGCGGAAGTGGGGGGGGCAGATACGCAGTATTTT. Its translation: CSAEVGGADTQYF. This chain links TRBV29-1 with TRBJ2-3; TRBD2 aligns across 7 bases. J was trimmed by 4 bases and V by 7 bases; bases with no gene match: 8. This CDR3 has 13 amino acids. Per germline, CDR1 SQVTM and CDR2 ANQGSEA.

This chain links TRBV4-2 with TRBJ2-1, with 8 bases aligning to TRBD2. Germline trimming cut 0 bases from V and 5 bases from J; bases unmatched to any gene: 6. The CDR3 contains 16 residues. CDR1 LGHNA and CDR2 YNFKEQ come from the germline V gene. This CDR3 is CASSQDFSGGHNEQFF. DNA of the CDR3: TGTGCCAGCAGCCAAGATTTCAGCGGGGGACACAATGAGCAGTTCTTC.

CDR3 sequence: CASSIYTGVPPGNTIYF. The DNA of the CDR3 is TGTGCCAGCAGCATATATACAGGGGTCCCCCCTGGAAACACCATATATTTT. The chain carries TRBV5-4 and TRBJ1-3; 7 bases match TRBD1. The V gene end was trimmed by 4 bases and the J gene end by 2 bases; junction bases not matched to a gene: 12. The CDR3 length is 17 residues. Germline V CDR1 and CDR2: SGHNT, YYREEE (reference sequence).

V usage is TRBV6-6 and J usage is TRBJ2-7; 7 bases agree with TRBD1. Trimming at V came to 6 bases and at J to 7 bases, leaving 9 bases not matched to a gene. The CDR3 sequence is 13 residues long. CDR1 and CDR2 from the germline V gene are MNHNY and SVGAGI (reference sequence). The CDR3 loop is CASRRTGLREQYV. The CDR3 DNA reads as TGTGCCAGCAGACGGACAGGCCTGAGGGAGCAGTACGTC.

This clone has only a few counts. The CDR3 region is CASSFGGTYTF. In nucleotides, the CDR3 is TGTGCCAGCAGCTTTGGGGGGACCTACACCTTC. The J gene is TRBJ1-2, the V gene TRBV5-4; D is perhaps TRBD1 (5 bases). V was cut by 2 bases and J by 10 bases, with 9 bases left in between. The CDR3 runs to 11 residues. The V gene's germline CDR1 is SGHNT and CDR2 YYREEE (reference sequence).

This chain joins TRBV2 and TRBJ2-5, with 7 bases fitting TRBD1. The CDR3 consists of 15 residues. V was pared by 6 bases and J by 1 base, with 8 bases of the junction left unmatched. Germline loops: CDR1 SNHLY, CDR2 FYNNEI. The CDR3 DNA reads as TGTGCCAGCAGCGTTACGGGACAGTTCCAAGAGACCCAGTACTTC. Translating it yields CASSVTGQFQETQYF.

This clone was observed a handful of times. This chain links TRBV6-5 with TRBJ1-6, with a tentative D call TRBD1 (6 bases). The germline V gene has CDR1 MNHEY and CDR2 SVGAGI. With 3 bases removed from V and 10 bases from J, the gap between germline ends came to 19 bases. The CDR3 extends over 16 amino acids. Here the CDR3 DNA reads TGTGCCAGCAGTTATTGGTTTGGGACATCCGGGTCACCCCTCCACTTT. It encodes CASSYWFGTSGSPLHF.

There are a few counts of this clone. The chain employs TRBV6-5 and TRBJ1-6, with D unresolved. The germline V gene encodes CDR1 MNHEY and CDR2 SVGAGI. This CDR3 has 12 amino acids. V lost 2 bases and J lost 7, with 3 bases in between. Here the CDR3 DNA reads TGTGCCAGCAGTTACCCGAATTCACCCCTCCACTTT. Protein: CASSYPNSPLHF.

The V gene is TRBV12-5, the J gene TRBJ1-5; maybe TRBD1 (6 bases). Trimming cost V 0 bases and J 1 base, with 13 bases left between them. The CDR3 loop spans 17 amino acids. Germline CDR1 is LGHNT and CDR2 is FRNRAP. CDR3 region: CASGLVLGTLSNQPQHF. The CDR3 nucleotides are TGTGCTAGTGGTTTGGTACTGGGGACATTGAGCAATCAGCCCCAGCATTTT.

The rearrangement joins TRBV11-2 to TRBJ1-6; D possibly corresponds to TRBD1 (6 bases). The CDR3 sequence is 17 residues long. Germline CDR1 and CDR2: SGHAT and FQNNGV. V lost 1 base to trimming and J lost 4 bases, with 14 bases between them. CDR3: CASSLVGRGRYNSPLHF. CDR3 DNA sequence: TGTGCCAGCAGCTTAGTGGGCAGGGGAAGATATAATTCACCCCTCCACTTT.

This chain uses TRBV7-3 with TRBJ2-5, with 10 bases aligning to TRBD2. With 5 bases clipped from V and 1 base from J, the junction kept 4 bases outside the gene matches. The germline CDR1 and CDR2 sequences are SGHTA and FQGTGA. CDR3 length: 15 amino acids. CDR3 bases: TGTGCCAGCAGCGCACTAGCGGGGCTCCAAGAGACCCAGTACTTC. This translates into CASSALAGLQETQYF.

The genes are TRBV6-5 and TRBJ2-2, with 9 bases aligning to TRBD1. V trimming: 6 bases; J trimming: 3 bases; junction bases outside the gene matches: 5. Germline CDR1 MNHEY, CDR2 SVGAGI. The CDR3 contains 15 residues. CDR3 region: CASSYRGRDTGELFF. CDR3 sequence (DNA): TGTGCCAGCAGCTACAGGGGGCGCGACACCGGGGAGCTGTTTTTT.

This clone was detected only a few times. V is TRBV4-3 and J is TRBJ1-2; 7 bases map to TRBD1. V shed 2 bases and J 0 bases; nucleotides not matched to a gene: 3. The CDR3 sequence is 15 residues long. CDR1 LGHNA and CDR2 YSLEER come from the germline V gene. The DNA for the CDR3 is TGCGCCAGCAGCCAACGGGACAGAACTAACTATGGCTACACCTTC. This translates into CASSQRDRTNYGYTF.

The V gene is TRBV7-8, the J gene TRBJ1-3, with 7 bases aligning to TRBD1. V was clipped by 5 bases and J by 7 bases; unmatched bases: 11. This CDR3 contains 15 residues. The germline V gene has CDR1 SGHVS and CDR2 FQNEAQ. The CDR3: CASSPRQGPSNTIYF. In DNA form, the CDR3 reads TGTGCCAGCAGCCCCAGACAGGGACCTTCGAACACCATATATTTT.

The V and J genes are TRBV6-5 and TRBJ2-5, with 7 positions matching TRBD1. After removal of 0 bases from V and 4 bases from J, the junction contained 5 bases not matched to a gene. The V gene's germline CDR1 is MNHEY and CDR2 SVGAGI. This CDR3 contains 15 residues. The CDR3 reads CASSYSGGLRETQYF. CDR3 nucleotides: TGTGCCAGCAGTTACTCAGGGGGCCTGCGAGAGACCCAGTACTTC.

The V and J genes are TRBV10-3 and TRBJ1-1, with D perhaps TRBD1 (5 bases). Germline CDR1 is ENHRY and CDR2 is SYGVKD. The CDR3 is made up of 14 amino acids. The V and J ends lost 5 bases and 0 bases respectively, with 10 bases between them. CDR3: CAISLTGMNTEAFF. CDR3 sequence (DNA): TGTGCCATCAGTCTAACAGGCATGAACACTGAAGCTTTCTTT.

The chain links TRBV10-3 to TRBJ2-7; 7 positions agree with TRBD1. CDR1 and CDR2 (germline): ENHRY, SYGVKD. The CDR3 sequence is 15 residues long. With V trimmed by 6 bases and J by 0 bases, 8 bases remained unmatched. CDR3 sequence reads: CAIRTPQGSSYEQYF. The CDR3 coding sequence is TGTGCCATCAGAACACCACAGGGGAGCTCCTACGAGCAGTACTTC.